These 12 T cell receptor beta chains were sequenced from one sample in a study of memory CD4+ T cells and cytomegalovirus serostatus. The sort gate was single viable CD3+CD4+CD8-CD45RO+ cells for memory CD4+ T cells. Method: immunoSEQ multiplex PCR; TCRdb's copy keeps in-frame clones and lacks some. The sample lists over 65,000 clones, about 78% occurring once. The sequenced sample was memory CD4+ T cells from blood. These receptors were collected from an adult in good health and CMV-seropositive.

The rearrangement joins TRBV5-1 to TRBJ2-5; 11 bases line up with TRBD1. After removal of 3 bases from V and 4 bases from J, the junction contained 11 bases not matched to a gene. The CDR3 has 17 residues. Germline CDR1 SGHRS, CDR2 YFSETQ. Here the CDR3 DNA reads TGCGCCAGCAGCTCCCTTTCCGGGACAGGGGGAGGAGAGACCCAGTACTTC. This codes for CASSSLSGTGGGETQYF.

The chain has TRBV18 and TRBJ2-5; the D is unclear. Trimming removed 3 bases from V and 0 bases from J, with 11 bases in between. Germline CDR1 and CDR2: KGHSH and LQKENI. The CDR3 extends over 15 amino acids. The CDR3 reads CASSPTRLDQETQYF. The CDR3 DNA follows: TGTGCCAGCTCACCGACCCGCCTGGACCAAGAGACCCAGTACTTC. The variable domain in full, with the rest retrieved from reference TRBV18 and TRBJ2-5, is NAGVMQNPRHLVRRRGQEARLRCSPMKGHSHVYWYRQLPEEGLKFMVYLQKENIIDESGMPKERFSAEFPKEGPSILRIQQVVRGDSAAYFCASSPTRLDQETQYFGPGTRLLVL.

This clone was counted a few times. J is TRBJ2-7 and V is TRBV25-1; D unclear. This CDR3 comprises 14 residues. The V gene's germline CDR1 is MGHDK and CDR2 SYGVNS. V lost 3 bases and J 2 bases, leaving 11 bases between the germline ends. CDR3 sequence: CASSELQAPYEQYF. CDR3 nucleotides: TGTGCCAGCAGTGAGCTACAAGCCCCCTACGAGCAGTACTTC.

In its sample, this clone was seen a few times. The rearrangement joins TRBV6-5 to TRBJ1-5, with D tentatively TRBD1 (6 bases). Germline values: CDR1 MNHEY, CDR2 SVGAGI. The V end was cut by 5 bases, the J end by 0 bases, with 8 bases between. The CDR3 runs to 14 residues. The CDR3 spells CASSEQGSNQPQHF. The CDR3 DNA follows: TGTGCCAGCAGTGAACAGGGTAGCAATCAGCCCCAGCATTTT.

The rearrangement joins TRBV7-9 to TRBJ1-2, with TRBD1 identical over 8 bases. This CDR3 contains 14 residues. V lost 5 bases to trimming and J lost 3 bases; unmatched junction nucleotides: 5. From germline, CDR1 is SEHNR and CDR2 FQNEAQ (reference sequence). The CDR3 sequence is CASSPGGAYYGYTF. The CDR3 DNA reads TGTGCCAGCAGCCCAGGGGGCGCTTACTATGGCTACACCTTC.

This sequence joins TRBV6-1 and TRBJ1-1; no reliable D call. Per the germline V gene, CDR1 is MNHNS and CDR2 is SASEGT. This CDR3 has 12 amino acids. Trimming removed 5 bases from V and 3 bases from J, with 7 bases in between. The DNA of the CDR3 is TGTGCCAGCAGTACAGTCTACACTGAAGCTTTCTTT. Encoded protein: CASSTVYTEAFF.

The gene calls are TRBV2 and TRBJ2-3; no definite D call. Germline-derived CDR1 and CDR2 are SNHLY and FYNNEI. V was trimmed by 6 bases and J by 2 bases, leaving 3 bases between them. The CDR3 has 11 amino acids. CDR3 protein: CASSYTDTQYF. The CDR3 DNA reads TGTGCCAGCAGCTACACAGATACGCAGTATTTT. Variable domain in full (rest from reference TRBV2 and TRBJ2-3): EPEVTQTPSHQVTQMGQEVILRCVPISNHLYFYWYRQILGQKVEFLVSFYNNEISEKSEIFDDQFSVERPDGSNFTLKIRSTKLEDSAMYFCASSYTDTQYFGPGTRLTVL.

The chain joins TRBV7-9 to TRBJ2-3; D not resolved. The CDR3 runs to 12 residues. Trimming removed 1 base at V and 3 bases at J, with 2 bases between. In germline, CDR1 is SEHNR, CDR2 FQNEAQ (reference sequence). The CDR3 reads CASSLETDTQYF. Here the CDR3 DNA reads TGTGCCAGCAGCTTAGAGACAGATACGCAGTATTTT.

By sample share, this clone is medium-sized. The chain uses TRBV28 and TRBJ1-4; 7 bases are shared with TRBD1. Germline CDR1 MDHEN, CDR2 SYDVKM. The CDR3 runs 12 residues. V was pared by 5 bases and J by 14 bases, with 8 bases of the junction left unmatched. The CDR3 DNA follows: TGTGCCAGCAGTACTCCGACAGGGCCGCTGTTTTTT. Translated, it gives CASSTPTGPLFF. Using reference TRBV28 and TRBJ1-4 for the parts outside the CDR3, the full variable domain is DVKVTQSSRYLVKRTGEKVFLECVQDMDHENMFWYRQDPGLGLRLIYFSYDVKMKEKGDIPEGYSVSREKKERFSLILESASTNQTSMYLCASSTPTGPLFFGSGTQLSVL.

The V call is TRBV20-1, the J call TRBJ2-5; D is uncertain. In germline, CDR1 is DFQATT, CDR2 SNEGSKA (reference sequence). This CDR3 has 11 amino acids. The V gene lost 3 bases and the J gene lost 3 bases, with 5 bases spanning the gap. CDR3 sequence reads: CSARTEETQYF. CDR3 bases: TGCAGTGCTAGGACGGAAGAGACCCAGTACTTC.

V usage is TRBV4-3 and J usage is TRBJ2-7; D possibly corresponds to TRBD1 (5 bases). The V end lost 1 base, the J end lost 2 bases, and 15 bases lay between the germline ends. This CDR3 region has 16 residues. Germline assignment: CDR1 LGHNA and CDR2 YSLEER. CDR3 DNA sequence: TGCGCCAGCAGCCAAGTACTACAGGTTAGGGCCTACGAGCAGTACGTC. Its translation: CASSQVLQVRAYEQYV.

The chain is built from TRBV9 and TRBJ2-2; D is unresolved. Germline V gene data show CDR1 as SGDLS and CDR2 as YYNGEE. The CDR3 consists of 13 residues. V was cut by 3 bases and J by 1 base, with 4 bases left in between. The CDR3, as DNA: TGTGCCAGCAGCGCCCAGAACACCGGGGAGCTGTTTTTT. It encodes CASSAQNTGELFF.